Shown below are 5 T cell receptor beta chains from a single sample sequenced in a study of patients and donors after allogeneic stem cell transplantation. TCRdb used MiXCR to reprocess the RT-PCR reads, holding one entry per CDR3 protein. The sample has approximately 250,000 distinct CDR3 sequences, about 14% seen once. Sequencing was done on a sample of blood, either unsorted or a sorted T cell fraction (not recorded which). These receptors were taken from a human donor who was either an allogeneic HSCT recipient or a stem cell or donor lymphocyte infusion donor (not recorded which). It is not recorded whose cells these are; they may come from a transplant donor.

The chain has TRBV7-2 and TRBJ2-7; D is possibly TRBD1 (5 bases). Between the trimmed V and J ends, which lost 5 bases and 3 bases, there was a span of 11 bases. The CDR3 totals 13 residues. Looked up from germline, CDR1 is SGHTA and CDR2 is FQGNSA. CDR3 sequence (DNA): TGTGCCAGCAGCCCAATCAGGGTCTACGAGCAGTACTTC. This codes for CASSPIRVYEQYF.

The J gene is TRBJ1-2, the V gene TRBV10-3; tentatively, D is TRBD1 (5 bases). Trimming stripped 2 bases from V and 0 bases from J, with 10 bases between. This CDR3 comprises 15 residues. Germline CDR1 ENHRY, CDR2 SYGVKD. DNA for the CDR3: TGTGCCATCAGTGAGAGTGGGGGGGCTAACTATGGCTACACCTTC. Protein: CAISESGGANYGYTF.

This clonotype was observed at least ten times. This chain links TRBV20-1 with TRBJ1-1; 8 positions agree with TRBD1. The CDR3 is 13 residues long. The J segment lost 2 bases and the V segment lost 6 bases, leaving 5 bases of the junction unmatched. Per germline, CDR1 DFQATT and CDR2 SNEGSKA (reference sequence). The CDR3 reads CSAWTGSNTEAFF. DNA of the CDR3: TGCAGTGCGTGGACAGGGTCAAACACTGAAGCTTTCTTT.

The J gene is TRBJ2-3, the V gene TRBV14; 9 nucleotides line up with TRBD2. With 2 bases clipped from V and 3 bases from J, the junction kept 3 bases outside the gene matches. The CDR3 loop spans 15 amino acids. The germline gives CDR1 SGHDN, CDR2 FVKESK. CDR3 region: CASSQKREVTDTQYF. CDR3 sequence (DNA): TGTGCCAGCAGCCAAAAGCGGGAGGTGACAGATACGCAGTATTTT.

In its sample, this clonotype was seen many times. The rearrangement joins TRBV12-3 or TRBV12-4 to TRBJ1-2; D remains ambiguous. This CDR3 spans 13 amino acids. Trimming removed 3 bases at V and 3 bases at J, with 8 bases between. The CDR3 is CASSLQVDYGYTF. The CDR3 region has the DNA TGTGCCAGCAGTTTGCAGGTAGACTATGGCTACACCTTC.